This T cell receptor beta chain derives from a study of cytomegalovirus exposure and HLA in healthy donors. V lost 1 base to trimming and J lost 0 bases, with 9 bases between them. Germline V gene data show CDR1 as MDHEN and CDR2 as SYDVKM. The CDR3 length is 15 residues. Vbeta (60) and Jbeta (13) primers were used in the PCR. Generated by immunoSEQ multiplex PCR, the TCRdb table keeps only in-frame clones and is missing some. Of around 100,000 clones in the sample, less than 10% were seen once. This clone has only a few counts. Its antigen remains unidentified. Study-level points and caveats: Later work associated 16,951 TCR beta sequences with HLA alleles at 0.05 false discovery rate. A prior analysis recorded that most TCR beta V segments were productive about 90% or about 30% of the time. Indistinguishability led to the exclusion of some V segments, TRBV6-2 and TRBV6-3 included.

The source material was PBMCs. This TCR derives from a middle-aged man in good health and CMV-seronegative. V gene TRBV28 combines with J gene TRBJ1-2; D is ambiguous. The CDR3: CASSLLTRANYGYTF. The CDR3 DNA reads TGTGCCAGCAGTTTATTGACCCGGGCTAACTATGGCTACACCTTC.